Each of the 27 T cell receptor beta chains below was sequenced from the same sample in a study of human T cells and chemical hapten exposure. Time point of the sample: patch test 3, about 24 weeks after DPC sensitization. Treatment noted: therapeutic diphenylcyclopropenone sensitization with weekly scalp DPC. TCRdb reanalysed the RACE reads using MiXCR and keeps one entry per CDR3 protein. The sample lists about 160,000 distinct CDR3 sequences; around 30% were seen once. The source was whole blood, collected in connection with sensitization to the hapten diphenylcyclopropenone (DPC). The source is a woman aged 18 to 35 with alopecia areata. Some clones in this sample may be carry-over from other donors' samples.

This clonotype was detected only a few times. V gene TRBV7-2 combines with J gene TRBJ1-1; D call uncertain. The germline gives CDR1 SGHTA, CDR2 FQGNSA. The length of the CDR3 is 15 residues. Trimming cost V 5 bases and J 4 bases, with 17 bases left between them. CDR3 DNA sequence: TGTGCCAGCAGCCCTTACGGCTCGCTCGGCACTGAAGCTTTCTTT. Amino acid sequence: CASSPYGSLGTEAFF. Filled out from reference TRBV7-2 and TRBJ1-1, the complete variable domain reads GAGVSQSPSNKVTEKGKDVELRCDPISGHTALYWYRQSLGQGLEFLIYFQGNSAPDKSGLPSDRFSAERTGGSVSTLTIQRTQQEDSAVYLCASSPYGSLGTEAFFGQGTRLTVV.

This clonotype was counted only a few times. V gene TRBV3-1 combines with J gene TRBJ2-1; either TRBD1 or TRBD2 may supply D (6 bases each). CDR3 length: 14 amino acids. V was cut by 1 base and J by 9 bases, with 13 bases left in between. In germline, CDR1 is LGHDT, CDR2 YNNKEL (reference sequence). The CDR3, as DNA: TGTGCCAGCAGCCAAGGGGTGGGGGGCGCTGAGCAGTTCTTC. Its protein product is CASSQGVGGAEQFF.

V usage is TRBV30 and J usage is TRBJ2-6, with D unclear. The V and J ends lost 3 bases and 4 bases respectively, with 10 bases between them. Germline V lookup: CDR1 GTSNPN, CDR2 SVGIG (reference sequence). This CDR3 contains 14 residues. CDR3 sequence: CAWSPGAGANVLTF. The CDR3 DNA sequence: TGTGCCTGGAGCCCGGGTGCCGGGGCCAACGTCCTGACTTTC. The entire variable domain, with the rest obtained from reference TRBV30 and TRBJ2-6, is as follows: SQTIHQWPATLVQPVGSPLSLECTVEGTSNPNLYWYRQAAGRGLQLLFYSVGIGQISSEVPQNLSASRPQDRQFILSSKKLLLSDSGFYLCAWSPGAGANVLTFGAGSRLTVL.

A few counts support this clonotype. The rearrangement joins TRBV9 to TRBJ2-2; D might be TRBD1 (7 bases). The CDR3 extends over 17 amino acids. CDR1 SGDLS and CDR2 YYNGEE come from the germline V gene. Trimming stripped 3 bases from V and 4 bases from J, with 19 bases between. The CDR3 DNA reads TGTGCCAGCAGCGATCCCCGGGTGGAGGGGGCCACCGGGGAGCTGTTTTTT. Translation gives CASSDPRVEGATGELFF.

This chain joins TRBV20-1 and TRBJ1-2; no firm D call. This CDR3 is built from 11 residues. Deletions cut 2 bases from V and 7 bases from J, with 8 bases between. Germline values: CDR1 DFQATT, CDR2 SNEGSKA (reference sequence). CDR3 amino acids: CSARSPGGYTF. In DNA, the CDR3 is TGCAGTGCTAGATCTCCCGGTGGCTACACCTTC.

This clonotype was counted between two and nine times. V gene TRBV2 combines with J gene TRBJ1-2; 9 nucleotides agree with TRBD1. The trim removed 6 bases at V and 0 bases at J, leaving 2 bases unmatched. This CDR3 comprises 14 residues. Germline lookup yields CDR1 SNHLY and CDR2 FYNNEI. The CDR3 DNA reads TGTGCCAGCAGGAGACAGGGGGCTAACTATGGCTACACCTTC. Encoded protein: CASRRQGANYGYTF.

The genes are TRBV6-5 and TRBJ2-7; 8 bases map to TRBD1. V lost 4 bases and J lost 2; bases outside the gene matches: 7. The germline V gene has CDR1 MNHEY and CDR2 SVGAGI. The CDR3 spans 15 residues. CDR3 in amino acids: CASSWSGQGPYEQYF. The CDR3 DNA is TGTGCCAGCAGTTGGAGTGGACAGGGTCCCTACGAGCAGTACTTC.

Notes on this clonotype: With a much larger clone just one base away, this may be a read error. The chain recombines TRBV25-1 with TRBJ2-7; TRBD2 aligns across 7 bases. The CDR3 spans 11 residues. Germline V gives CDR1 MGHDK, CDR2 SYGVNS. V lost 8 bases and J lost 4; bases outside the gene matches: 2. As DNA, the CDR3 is TGTGCCAGCGGGGGGGGTTACGAGCAGTACTTC. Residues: CASGGGYEQYF.

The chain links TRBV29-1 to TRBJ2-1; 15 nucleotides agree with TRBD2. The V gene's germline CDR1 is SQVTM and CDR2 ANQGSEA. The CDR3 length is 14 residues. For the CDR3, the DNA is TGCAGTACCGGGACTAGCGGGGGGCGTGGTGAGCAGTTCTTC. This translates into CSTGTSGGRGEQFF.

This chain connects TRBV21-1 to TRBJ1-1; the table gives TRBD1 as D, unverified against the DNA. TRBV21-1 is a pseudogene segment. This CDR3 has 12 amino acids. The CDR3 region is CAHKGRNTEAFF. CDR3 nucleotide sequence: TGTGCCCACAAAGGGCGCAACACTGAAGCTTTCTTT.

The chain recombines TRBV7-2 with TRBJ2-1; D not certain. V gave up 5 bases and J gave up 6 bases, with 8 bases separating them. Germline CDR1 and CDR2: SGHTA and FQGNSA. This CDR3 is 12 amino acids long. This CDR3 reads CASSQTFNEQFF. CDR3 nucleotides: TGTGCCAGCAGCCAGACCTTCAATGAGCAGTTCTTC.

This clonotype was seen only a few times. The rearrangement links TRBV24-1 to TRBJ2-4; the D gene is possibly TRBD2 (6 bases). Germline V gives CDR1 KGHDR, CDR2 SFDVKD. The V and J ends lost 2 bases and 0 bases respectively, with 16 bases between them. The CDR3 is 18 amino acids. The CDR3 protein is CATSDSLPGERAKNIQYF. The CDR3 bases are TGTGCCACCAGTGATTCTCTGCCGGGGGAGCGAGCCAAAAACATTCAGTACTTC.

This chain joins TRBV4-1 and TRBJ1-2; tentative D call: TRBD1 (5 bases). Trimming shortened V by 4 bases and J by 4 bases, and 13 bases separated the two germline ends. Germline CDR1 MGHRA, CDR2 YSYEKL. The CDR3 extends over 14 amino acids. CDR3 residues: CASSPVKGSYGYTF. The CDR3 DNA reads TGCGCCAGCAGCCCCGTCAAGGGGAGCTATGGCTACACCTTC.

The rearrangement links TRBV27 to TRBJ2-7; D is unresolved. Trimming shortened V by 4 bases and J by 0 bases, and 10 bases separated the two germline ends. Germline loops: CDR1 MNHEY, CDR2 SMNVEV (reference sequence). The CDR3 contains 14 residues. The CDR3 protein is CASSSTISSYEQYF. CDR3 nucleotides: TGTGCCAGCAGTTCGACAATAAGCTCCTACGAGCAGTACTTC.

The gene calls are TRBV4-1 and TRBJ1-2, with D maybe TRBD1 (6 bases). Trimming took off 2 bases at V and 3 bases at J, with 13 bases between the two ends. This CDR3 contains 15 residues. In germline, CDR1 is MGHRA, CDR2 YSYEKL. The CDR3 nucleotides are TGCGCCAGCAGCCAATCCCGACAGGCGTACTATGGCTACACCTTC. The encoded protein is CASSQSRQAYYGYTF.

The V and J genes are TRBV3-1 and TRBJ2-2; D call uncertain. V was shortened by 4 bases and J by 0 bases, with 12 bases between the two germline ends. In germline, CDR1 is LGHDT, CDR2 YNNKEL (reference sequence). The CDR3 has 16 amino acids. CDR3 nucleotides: TGTGCCAGCAGCCCAAAGACGCATGCGAACACCGGGGAGCTGTTTTTT. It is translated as CASSPKTHANTGELFF.

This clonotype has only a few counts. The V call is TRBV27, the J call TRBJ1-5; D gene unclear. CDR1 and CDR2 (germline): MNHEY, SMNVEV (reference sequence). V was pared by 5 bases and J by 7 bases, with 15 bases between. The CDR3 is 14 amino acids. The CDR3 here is CASSNPGNSQPQHF. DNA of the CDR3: TGTGCCAGCAGTAATCCGGGGAATAGCCAGCCCCAGCATTTT.

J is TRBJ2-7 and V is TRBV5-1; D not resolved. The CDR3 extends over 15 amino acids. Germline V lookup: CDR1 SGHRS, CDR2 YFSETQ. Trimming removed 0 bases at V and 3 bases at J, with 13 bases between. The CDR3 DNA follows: TGCGCCAGCAGCTTGGCCTTCGGGCAGTTCTACGAGCAGTACTTC. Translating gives CASSLAFGQFYEQYF.

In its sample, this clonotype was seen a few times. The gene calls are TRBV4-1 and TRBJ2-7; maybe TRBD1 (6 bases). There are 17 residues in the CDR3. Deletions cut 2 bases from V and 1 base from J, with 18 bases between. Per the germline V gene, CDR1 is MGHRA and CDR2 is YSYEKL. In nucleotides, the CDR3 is TGCGCCAGCAGCCAACCGACAGGCCCGACATCTTCCTACGAGCAGTACTTC. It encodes CASSQPTGPTSSYEQYF.

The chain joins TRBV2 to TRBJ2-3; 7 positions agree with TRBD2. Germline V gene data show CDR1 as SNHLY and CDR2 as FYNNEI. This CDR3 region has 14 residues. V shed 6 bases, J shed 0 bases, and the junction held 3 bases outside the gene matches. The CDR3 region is CASRTSWSTDTQYF. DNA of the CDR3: TGTGCCAGCAGGACTAGCTGGAGCACAGATACGCAGTATTTT.

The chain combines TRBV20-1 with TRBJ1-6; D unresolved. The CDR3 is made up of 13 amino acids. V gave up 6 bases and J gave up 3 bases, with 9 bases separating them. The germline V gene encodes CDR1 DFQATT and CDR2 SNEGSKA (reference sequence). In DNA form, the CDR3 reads TGCAGTGCCCCTAACGGCTATAATTCACCCCTCCACTTT. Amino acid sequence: CSAPNGYNSPLHF.

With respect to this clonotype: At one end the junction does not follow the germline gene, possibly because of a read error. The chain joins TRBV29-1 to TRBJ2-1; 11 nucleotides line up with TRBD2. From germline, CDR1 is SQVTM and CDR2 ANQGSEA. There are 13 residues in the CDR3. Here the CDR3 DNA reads TGCAGCGTAGAAGGACTAGCGGGCAATGAGCAGTTCTTC. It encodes CSVEGLAGNEQFF.

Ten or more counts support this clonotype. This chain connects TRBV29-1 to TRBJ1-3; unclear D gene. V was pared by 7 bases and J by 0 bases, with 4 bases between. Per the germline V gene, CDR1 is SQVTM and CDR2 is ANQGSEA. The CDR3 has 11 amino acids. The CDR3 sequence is CSASSGNTIYF. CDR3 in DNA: TGCAGCGCCTCCTCTGGAAACACCATATATTTT. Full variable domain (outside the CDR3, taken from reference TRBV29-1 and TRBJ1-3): SAVISQKPSRDICQRGTSLTIQCQVDSQVTMMFWYRQQPGQSLTLIATANQGSEATYESGFVIDKFPISRPNLTFSTLTVSNMSPEDSSIYLCSASSGNTIYFGEGSWLTVV.

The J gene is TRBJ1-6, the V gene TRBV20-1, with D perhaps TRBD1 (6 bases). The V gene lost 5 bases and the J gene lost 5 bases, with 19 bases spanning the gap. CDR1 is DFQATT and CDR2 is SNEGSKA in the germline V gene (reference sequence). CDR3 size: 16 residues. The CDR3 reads CSAHLAGTLHNSPLHF. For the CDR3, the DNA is TGCAGTGCTCACCTCGCGGGGACACTCCATAATTCACCCCTCCACTTT.

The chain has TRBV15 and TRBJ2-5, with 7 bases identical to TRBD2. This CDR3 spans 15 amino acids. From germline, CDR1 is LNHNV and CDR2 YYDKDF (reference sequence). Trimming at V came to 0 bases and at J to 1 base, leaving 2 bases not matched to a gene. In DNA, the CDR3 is TGTGCCACCAGCAGAGACGCTAGCGGCCAAGAGACCCAGTACTTC. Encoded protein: CATSRDASGQETQYF.

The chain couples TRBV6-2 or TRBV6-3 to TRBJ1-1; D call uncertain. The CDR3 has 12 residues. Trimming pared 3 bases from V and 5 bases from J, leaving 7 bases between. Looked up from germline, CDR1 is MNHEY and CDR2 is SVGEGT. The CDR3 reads CASSYRRTEAFF. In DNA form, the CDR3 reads TGTGCCAGCAGTTATCGCCGTACTGAAGCTTTCTTT.

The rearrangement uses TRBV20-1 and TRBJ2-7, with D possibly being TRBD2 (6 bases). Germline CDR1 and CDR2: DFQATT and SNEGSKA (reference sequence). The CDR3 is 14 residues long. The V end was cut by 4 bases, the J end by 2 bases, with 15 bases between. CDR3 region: CSANRDGGTYEQYF. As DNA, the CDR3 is TGCAGTGCTAACCGGGACGGAGGGACCTACGAGCAGTACTTC.